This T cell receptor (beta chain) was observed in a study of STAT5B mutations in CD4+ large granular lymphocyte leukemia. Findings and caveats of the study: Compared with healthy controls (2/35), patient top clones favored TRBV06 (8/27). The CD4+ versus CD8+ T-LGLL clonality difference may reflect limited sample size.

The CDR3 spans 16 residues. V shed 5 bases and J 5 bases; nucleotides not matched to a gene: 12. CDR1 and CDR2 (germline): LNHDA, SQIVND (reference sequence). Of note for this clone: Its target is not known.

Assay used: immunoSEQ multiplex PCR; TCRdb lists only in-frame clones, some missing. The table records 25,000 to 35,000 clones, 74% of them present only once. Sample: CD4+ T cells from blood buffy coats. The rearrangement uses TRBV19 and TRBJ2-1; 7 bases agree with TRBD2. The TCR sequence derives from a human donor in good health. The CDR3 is CASSPPGGFVNNEQFF. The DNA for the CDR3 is TGTGCCAGTAGTCCACCGGGGGGTTTTGTAAACAATGAGCAGTTCTTC.